This TCR beta chain is from a study of blood T cell repertoires in COVID-19. Turning to the study itself: Sites in the United States, Italy and Spain provided acute and convalescent COVID-19 samples. Sample material is recorded as cDNA or gDNA derived from T cells, B-cell-depleted T cells, or PBMCs.

Per the study methods: Nucleated cell counts were estimated from reference gene primer amplification. Only in-frame clones appear in the TCRdb table, and some are missing; sequencing was by immunoSEQ multiplex PCR. V, J and clone size are those of that table, while D and trimming were read from the DNA. In the table there are roughly 35,000 clones, roughly 93% of which are singletons. Germline assignment: CDR1 SNHLY and CDR2 FYNNEI. Trimming cost V 4 bases and J 8 bases, with 11 bases left between them. The CDR3 is 12 amino acids. The V call is TRBV2, the J call TRBJ1-1; D perhaps matches TRBD1 (5 bases). The sample comprised peripheral blood. The sequence was obtained from a human donor in a cohort sampled during active COVID-19. Here the CDR3 reads CASSGSGLEAFF. The CDR3 DNA reads as TGTGCCAGCAGTGGATCAGGGCTCGAAGCTTTCTTT.